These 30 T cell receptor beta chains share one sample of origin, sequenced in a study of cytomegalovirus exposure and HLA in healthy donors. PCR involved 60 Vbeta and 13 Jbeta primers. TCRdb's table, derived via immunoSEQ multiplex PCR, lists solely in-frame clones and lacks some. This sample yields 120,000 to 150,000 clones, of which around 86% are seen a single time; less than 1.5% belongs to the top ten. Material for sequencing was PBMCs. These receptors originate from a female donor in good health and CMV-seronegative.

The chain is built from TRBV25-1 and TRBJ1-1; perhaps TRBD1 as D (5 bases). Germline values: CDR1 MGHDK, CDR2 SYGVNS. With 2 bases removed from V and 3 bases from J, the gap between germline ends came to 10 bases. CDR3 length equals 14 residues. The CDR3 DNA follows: TGTGCCAGCAGTGAACAGGGTCCGTACACTGAAGCTTTCTTT. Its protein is CASSEQGPYTEAFF. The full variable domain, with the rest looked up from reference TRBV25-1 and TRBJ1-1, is EADIYQTPRYLVIGTGKKITLECSQTMGHDKMYWYQQDPGMELHLIHYSYGVNSTEKGDLSSESTVSRIRTEHFPLTLESARPSHTSQYLCASSEQGPYTEAFFGQGTRLTVV.

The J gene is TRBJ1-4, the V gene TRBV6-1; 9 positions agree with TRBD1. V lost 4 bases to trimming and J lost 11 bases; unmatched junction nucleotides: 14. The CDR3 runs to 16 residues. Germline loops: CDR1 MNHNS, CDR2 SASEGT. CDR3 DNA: TGTGCCAGCAGTGCCCAAGGAGGACAGGGGTCCTTCAAACTGTTTTTT. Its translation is CASSAQGGQGSFKLFF.

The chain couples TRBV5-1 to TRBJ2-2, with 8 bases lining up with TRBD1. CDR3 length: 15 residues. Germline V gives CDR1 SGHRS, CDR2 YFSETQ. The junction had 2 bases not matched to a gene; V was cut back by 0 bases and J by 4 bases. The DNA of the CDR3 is TGCGCCAGCAGCTTGGGACAGGGGACCACCGGGGAGCTGTTTTTT. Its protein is CASSLGQGTTGELFF.

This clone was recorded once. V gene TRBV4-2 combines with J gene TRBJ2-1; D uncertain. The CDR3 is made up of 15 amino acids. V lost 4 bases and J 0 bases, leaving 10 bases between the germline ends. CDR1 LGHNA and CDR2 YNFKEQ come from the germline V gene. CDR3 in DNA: TGTGCCAGCAGCCTAACTCCCGACTCCTACAATGAGCAGTTCTTC. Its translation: CASSLTPDSYNEQFF.

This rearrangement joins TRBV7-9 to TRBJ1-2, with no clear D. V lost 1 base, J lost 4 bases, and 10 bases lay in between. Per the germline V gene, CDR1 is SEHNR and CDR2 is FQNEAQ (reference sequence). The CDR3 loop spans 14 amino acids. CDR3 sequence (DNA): TGTGCCAGCAGCTTAGTGGCGGCCGTCTATGGCTACACCTTC. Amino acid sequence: CASSLVAAVYGYTF.

CDR3 protein: CASSVGWEGYNEQFF. Here the CDR3 DNA reads TGTGCCAGCAGCGTAGGGTGGGAGGGATATAATGAGCAGTTCTTC. The chain couples TRBV9 to TRBJ2-1, with 7 bases identical to TRBD2. The CDR3 loop spans 15 amino acids. V trimming: 0 bases; J trimming: 7 bases; junction bases outside the gene matches: 7. Germline CDR1 SGDLS, CDR2 YYNGEE. The full variable domain, with the rest looked up from reference TRBV9 and TRBJ2-1, is DSGVTQTPKHLITATGQRVTLRCSPRSGDLSVYWYQQSLDQGLQFLIQYYNGEERAKGNILERFSAQQFPDLHSELNLSSLELGDSALYFCASSVGWEGYNEQFFGPGTRLTVL.

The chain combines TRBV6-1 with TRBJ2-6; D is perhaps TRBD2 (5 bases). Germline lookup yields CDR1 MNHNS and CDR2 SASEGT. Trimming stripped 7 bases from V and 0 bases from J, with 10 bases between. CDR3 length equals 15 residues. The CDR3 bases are TGTGCCAGCATCGGGAACCCCTCTGGGGCCAACGTCCTGACTTTC. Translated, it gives CASIGNPSGANVLTF.

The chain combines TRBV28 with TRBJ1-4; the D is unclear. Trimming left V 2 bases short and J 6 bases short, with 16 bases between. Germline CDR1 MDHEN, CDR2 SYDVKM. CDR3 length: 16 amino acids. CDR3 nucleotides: TGTGCCAGCAGTTTAATGGTCCCTCCGCCGGATGAAAAACTGTTTTTT. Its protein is CASSLMVPPPDEKLFF.

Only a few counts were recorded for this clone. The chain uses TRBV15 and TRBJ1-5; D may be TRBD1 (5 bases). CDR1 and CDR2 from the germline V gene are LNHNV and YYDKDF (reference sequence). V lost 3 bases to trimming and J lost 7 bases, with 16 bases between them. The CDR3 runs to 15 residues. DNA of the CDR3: TGTGCCACCAGCAGGGGGGAGGAGGCGCAACAGCCCCAGCATTTT. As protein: CATSRGEEAQQPQHF.

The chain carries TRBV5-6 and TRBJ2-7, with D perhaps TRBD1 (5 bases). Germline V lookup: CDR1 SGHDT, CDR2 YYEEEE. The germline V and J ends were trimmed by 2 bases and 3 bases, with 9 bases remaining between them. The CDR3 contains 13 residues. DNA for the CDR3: TGTGCCAGCAGCTTTCGACAGAACTACGAGCAGTACTTC. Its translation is CASSFRQNYEQYF. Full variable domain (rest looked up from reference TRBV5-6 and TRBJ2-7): DAGVTQSPTHLIKTRGQQVTLRCSPKSGHDTVSWYQQALGQGPQFIFQYYEEEERQRGNFPDRFSGHQFPNYSSELNVNALLLGDSALYLCASSFRQNYEQYFGPGTRLTVT.

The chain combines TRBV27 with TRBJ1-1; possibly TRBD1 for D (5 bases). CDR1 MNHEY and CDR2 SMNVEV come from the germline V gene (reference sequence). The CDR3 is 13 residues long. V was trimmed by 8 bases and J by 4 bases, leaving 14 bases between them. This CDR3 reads CASGALLATEAFF. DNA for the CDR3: TGTGCCAGCGGGGCCCTCCTGGCCACTGAAGCTTTCTTT.

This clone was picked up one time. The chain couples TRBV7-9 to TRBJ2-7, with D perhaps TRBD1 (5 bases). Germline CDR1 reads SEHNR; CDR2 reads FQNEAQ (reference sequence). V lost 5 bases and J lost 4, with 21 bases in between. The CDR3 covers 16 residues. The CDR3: CASSGSRQPNYYEQYF. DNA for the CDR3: TGTGCCAGCAGCGGCTCTCGACAGCCGAACTATTACGAGCAGTACTTC.

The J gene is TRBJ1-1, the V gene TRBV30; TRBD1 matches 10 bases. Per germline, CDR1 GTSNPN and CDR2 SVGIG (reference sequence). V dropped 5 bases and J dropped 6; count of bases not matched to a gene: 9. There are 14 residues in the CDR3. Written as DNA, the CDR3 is TGTGCCTGGTTTCCGACAGGGGGCAGGGCTGAAGCTTTCTTT. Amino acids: CAWFPTGGRAEAFF.

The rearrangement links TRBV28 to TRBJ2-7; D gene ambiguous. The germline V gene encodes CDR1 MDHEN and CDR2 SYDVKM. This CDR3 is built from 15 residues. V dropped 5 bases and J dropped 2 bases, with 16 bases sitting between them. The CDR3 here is CASSVQSTVTYEQYF. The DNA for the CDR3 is TGTGCCAGCAGTGTACAGTCAACCGTTACCTACGAGCAGTACTTC.

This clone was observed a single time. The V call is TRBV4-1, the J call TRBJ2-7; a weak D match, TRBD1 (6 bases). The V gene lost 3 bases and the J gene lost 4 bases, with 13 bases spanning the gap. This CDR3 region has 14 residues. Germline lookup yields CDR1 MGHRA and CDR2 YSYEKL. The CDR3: CASSHPDSSYEQYF. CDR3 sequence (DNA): TGCGCCAGCAGCCATCCGGACAGTTCATACGAGCAGTACTTC.

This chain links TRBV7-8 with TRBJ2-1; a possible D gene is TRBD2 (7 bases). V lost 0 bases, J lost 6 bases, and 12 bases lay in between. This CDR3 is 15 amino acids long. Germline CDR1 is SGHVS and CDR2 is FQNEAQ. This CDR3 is CASSLAGGPINEQFF. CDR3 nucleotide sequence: TGTGCCAGCAGCTTAGCGGGGGGGCCGATCAATGAGCAGTTCTTC.

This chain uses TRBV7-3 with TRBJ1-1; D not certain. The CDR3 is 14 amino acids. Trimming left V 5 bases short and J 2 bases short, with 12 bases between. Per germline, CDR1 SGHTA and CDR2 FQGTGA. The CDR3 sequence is CASSLQTGNTEAFF. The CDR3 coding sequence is TGTGCCAGCAGCCTTCAGACGGGAAACACTGAAGCTTTCTTT.

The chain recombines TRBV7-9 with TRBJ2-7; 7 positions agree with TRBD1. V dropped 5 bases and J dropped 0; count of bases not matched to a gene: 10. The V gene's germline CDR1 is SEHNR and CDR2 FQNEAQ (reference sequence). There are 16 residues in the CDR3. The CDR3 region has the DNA TGTGCCAGCAGCAAGGGACAGTGGGGTATCTCCTACGAGCAGTACTTC. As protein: CASSKGQWGISYEQYF.

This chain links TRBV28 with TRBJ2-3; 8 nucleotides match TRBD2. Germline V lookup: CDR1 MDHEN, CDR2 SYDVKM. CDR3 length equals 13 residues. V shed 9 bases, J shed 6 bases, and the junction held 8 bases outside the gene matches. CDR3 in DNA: TGTGCCAGTAGCGGGACTCCGGTGGATACGCAGTATTTT. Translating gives CASSGTPVDTQYF.

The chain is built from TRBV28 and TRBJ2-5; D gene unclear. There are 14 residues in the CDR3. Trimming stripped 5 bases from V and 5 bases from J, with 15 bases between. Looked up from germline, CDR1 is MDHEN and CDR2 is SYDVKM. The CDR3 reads CASSPQVTQETQYF. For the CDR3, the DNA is TGTGCCAGCAGTCCCCAAGTGACTCAGGAGACCCAGTACTTC.

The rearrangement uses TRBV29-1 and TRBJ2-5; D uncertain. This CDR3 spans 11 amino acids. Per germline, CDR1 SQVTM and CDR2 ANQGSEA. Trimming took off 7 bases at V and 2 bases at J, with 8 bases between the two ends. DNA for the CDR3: TGCAGCGGGAGTAGACAAGAGACCCAGTACTTC. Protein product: CSGSRQETQYF.

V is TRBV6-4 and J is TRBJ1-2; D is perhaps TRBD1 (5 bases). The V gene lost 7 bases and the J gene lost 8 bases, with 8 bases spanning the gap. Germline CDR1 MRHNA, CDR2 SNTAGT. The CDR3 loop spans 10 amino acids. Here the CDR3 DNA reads TGTGCCAGCAAGGAGGGGGGCTACACCTTC. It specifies CASKEGGYTF.

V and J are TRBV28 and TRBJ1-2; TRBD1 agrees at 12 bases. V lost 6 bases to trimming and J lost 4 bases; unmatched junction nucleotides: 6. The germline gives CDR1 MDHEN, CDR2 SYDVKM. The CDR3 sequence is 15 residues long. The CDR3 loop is CASRPGTGGAYGYTF. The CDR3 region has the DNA TGTGCCAGCAGACCCGGGACAGGGGGCGCCTATGGCTACACCTTC.

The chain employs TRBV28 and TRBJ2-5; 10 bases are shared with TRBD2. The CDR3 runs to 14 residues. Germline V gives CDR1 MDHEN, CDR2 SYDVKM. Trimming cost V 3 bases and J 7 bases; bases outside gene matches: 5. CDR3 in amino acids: CASSLASGSGTQYF. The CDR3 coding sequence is TGTGCCAGCAGTTTGGCTAGCGGGAGCGGGACCCAGTACTTC.

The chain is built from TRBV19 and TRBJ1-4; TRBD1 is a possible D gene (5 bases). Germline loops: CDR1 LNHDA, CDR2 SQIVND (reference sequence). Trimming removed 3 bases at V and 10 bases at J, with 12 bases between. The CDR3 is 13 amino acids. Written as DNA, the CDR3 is TGTGCCAGTAGTATGGACATATGGGCAAAACTGTTTTTT. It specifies CASSMDIWAKLFF.

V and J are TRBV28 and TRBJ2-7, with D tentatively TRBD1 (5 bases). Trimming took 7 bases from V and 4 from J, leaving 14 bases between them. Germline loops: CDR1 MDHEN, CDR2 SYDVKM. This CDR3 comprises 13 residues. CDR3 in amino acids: CASKLQGEYEQYF. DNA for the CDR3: TGTGCCAGCAAACTCCAGGGCGAGTACGAGCAGTACTTC.

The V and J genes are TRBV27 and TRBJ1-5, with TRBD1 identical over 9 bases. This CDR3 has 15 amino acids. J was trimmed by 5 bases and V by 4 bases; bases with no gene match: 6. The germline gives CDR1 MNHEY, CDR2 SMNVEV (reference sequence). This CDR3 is CASSSGQGGYQPQHF. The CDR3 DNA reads TGTGCCAGCAGTTCGGGACAGGGAGGGTATCAGCCCCAGCATTTT.

CDR3 DNA sequence: TGCGCCAGCAGCACAGTGATGAACACTGAAGCTTTCTTT. This codes for CASSTVMNTEAFF. The J gene is TRBJ1-1, the V gene TRBV5-1; D remains ambiguous. The CDR3 has 13 residues. The V gene lost 4 bases and the J gene lost 0 bases, with 7 bases spanning the gap. The germline V gene encodes CDR1 SGHRS and CDR2 YFSETQ.

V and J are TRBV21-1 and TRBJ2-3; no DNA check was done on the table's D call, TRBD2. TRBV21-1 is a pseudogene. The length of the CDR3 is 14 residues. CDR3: CASSKVGGSDTQYF. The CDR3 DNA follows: TGTGCCAGCAGCAAAGTTGGAGGGTCAGATACGCAGTATTTT.

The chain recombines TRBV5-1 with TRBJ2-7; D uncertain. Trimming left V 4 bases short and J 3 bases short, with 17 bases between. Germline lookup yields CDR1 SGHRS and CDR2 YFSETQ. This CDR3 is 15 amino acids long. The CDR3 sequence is CASSDGSRPHYEQYF. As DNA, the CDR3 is TGCGCCAGCAGCGACGGGTCCCGGCCCCACTACGAGCAGTACTTC.